This T cell receptor (beta chain) stems from a study of blood T cell repertoires in COVID-19. This CDR3 has 15 amino acids. V trimming: 4 bases; J trimming: 6 bases; junction bases outside the gene matches: 11. Germline V gene sequence: CDR1 LNHDA, CDR2 SQIVND (reference sequence). The data were produced by immunoSEQ multiplex PCR, yet TCRdb's version contains in-frame clones alone and is incomplete. Of about 160,000 clones in the sample, roughly four fifths are singletons; the top ten hold more than 9.5%. The rearrangement links TRBV19 to TRBJ1-2, with 7 nucleotides matching TRBD1. The sequenced sample was peripheral blood. This receptor was obtained from a man aged 60-69 years with active or convalescent COVID-19. The CDR3 is CASSTRQGLMNGYTF. The CDR3 region has the DNA TGTGCCAGTAGTACAAGACAGGGATTGATGAATGGCTACACCTTC.